Below are 21 T cell receptor beta chains sequenced from a single sample in a study of beta chain features in type 1 diabetes. Study-wide findings and caveats: The study found moderately but significantly shorter TCRB CDR3s in all four CD4+ subsets of Type 1 diabetes patients.

For these receptors, no antigen is known. The isolated RNA, all of it, was reverse transcribed, so expressed TCRB transcripts were what got sequenced. Only in-frame clones appear in the TCRdb table, and some are missing; sequencing was by immunoSEQ multiplex PCR. This table has about 340,000 clones, around 9% appearing once. Sample: central memory CD4+ T cells from blood. Every receptor here comes from a man aged 25-45 years with type 1 diabetes.

V and J are TRBV15 and TRBJ2-7, with D tentatively TRBD1 (6 bases). The germline V gene encodes CDR1 LNHNV and CDR2 YYDKDF (reference sequence). Trimming shortened V by 1 base and J by 7 bases, and 14 bases separated the two germline ends. The CDR3 has 14 amino acids. Written as DNA, the CDR3 is TGTGCCACCAGCAGAGCCGTCAGGGGTCAAGAGCAGTACTTC. It is translated as CATSRAVRGQEQYF.

In DNA form, the CDR3 reads TGTGCCTGGAGTCGGGGTCGCAATCAGCCCCAGCATTTT. It is translated as CAWSRGRNQPQHF. The V call is TRBV30, the J call TRBJ1-5, with D unclear. V was trimmed by 2 bases and J by 2 bases, leaving 7 bases between them. This CDR3 is 13 amino acids long. The germline V gene encodes CDR1 GTSNPN and CDR2 SVGIG (reference sequence).

The chain couples TRBV4-3 to TRBJ2-7, with a possible D match to TRBD1 (6 bases). Germline assignment: CDR1 LGHNA and CDR2 YSLEER. V gave up 0 bases and J gave up 3 bases, with 12 bases separating them. This CDR3 spans 15 amino acids. CDR3 protein: CASSQDLGDIYEQYF. CDR3 in DNA: TGCGCCAGCAGCCAAGATTTAGGGGACATCTACGAGCAGTACTTC.

The CDR3 protein is CASSSQEDQPQHF. Here the CDR3 DNA reads TGTGCCAGCAGCTCACAGGAGGATCAGCCCCAGCATTTT. The gene calls are TRBV7-2 and TRBJ1-5; possibly TRBD1 for D (5 bases). Per germline, CDR1 SGHTA and CDR2 FQGNSA. V lost 4 bases and J lost 5, with 9 bases in between. CDR3 length: 13 residues. The full variable domain, completed using reference TRBV7-2 and TRBJ1-5, is GAGVSQSPSNKVTEKGKDVELRCDPISGHTALYWYRQSLGQGLEFLIYFQGNSAPDKSGLPSDRFSAERTGGSVSTLTIQRTQQEDSAVYLCASSSQEDQPQHFGDGTRLSIL.

The V and J genes are TRBV23-1 and TRBJ1-5; D may be TRBD1 (6 bases). TRBV23-1 is noted as an ORF with a role that remains uncertain. The CDR3 contains 15 residues. The V end was cut by 6 bases, the J end by 6 bases, with 18 bases between. The chain's CDR3 is CASSPHRGQGQPQHF. The CDR3 nucleotides read TGCGCCAGCAGCCCCCACCGGGGGCAGGGTCAGCCCCAGCATTTT.

This clone was counted between two and nine times. The chain has TRBV2 and TRBJ2-1, with 9 bases identical to TRBD2. The V segment lost 10 bases and the J segment 0 bases; nucleotides outside the gene matches: 1. The germline V gene has CDR1 SNHLY and CDR2 FYNNEI. This CDR3 is 13 amino acids long. The CDR3 here is CAKGLASYNEQFF. The CDR3 nucleotides are TGTGCCAAGGGACTAGCCTCCTACAATGAGCAGTTCTTC.

The chain combines TRBV7-2 with TRBJ1-5; D not resolved. Germline V gene data show CDR1 as SGHTA and CDR2 as FQGNSA. The CDR3 covers 18 residues. V was trimmed by 1 base and J by 3 bases, leaving 19 bases between them. The CDR3 DNA reads as TGTGCCAGCAGCTTAGGGGTGGGCTCACTTGGGAACAATCAGCCCCAGCATTTT. Residues: CASSLGVGSLGNNQPQHF.

This clone was found a few times. The chain carries TRBV10-3 and TRBJ1-5, with D perhaps TRBD1 (6 bases). Germline CDR1 and CDR2: ENHRY and SYGVKD. Trimming removed 2 bases from V and 0 bases from J, with 11 bases in between. The CDR3 sequence is 16 residues long. CDR3 protein: CAISEGRGASNQPQHF. CDR3 nucleotides: TGTGCCATCAGTGAGGGGCGGGGGGCTAGCAATCAGCCCCAGCATTTT.

There are a few counts of this clone. The V and J genes are TRBV25-1 and TRBJ2-1, with 13 bases matching TRBD2. J was trimmed by 5 bases and V by 8 bases; bases with no gene match: 3. The germline V gene encodes CDR1 MGHDK and CDR2 SYGVNS. CDR3 length: 14 residues. This CDR3 reads CASATSGGDNEQFF. The CDR3 DNA reads TGTGCCAGCGCAACTAGCGGGGGGGACAATGAGCAGTTCTTC.

The V and J genes are TRBV30 and TRBJ2-5; 7 bases map to TRBD1. The end of the DNA aligns better with TRBJ2-7, so the J call may be wrong. There are 12 residues in the CDR3. Germline lookup yields CDR1 GTSNPN and CDR2 SVGIG (reference sequence). The CDR3: CASGQPSYEQYF. CDR3 coding DNA: TGTGCTTCGGGACAGCCCTCCTACGAGCAGTACTTC.

In its sample, this clone was seen a few times. V gene TRBV7-8 combines with J gene TRBJ2-7; a possible D gene is TRBD1 (6 bases). CDR3 length equals 14 residues. The germline V and J ends were trimmed by 4 bases and 1 base, with 11 bases remaining between them. Germline V gene data show CDR1 as SGHVS and CDR2 as FQNEAQ. This CDR3 reads CASSSDSSSYEQYF. The CDR3 DNA is TGTGCCAGCAGCTCGGACAGCTCGTCCTACGAGCAGTACTTC.

V gene TRBV7-2 combines with J gene TRBJ1-5; TRBD1 is a possible D gene (5 bases). CDR1 is SGHTA and CDR2 is FQGNSA in the germline V gene. CDR3 length: 15 residues. V lost 4 bases and J 4 bases, leaving 14 bases between the germline ends. This CDR3 is CASSYLGDANQPQHF. Written as DNA, the CDR3 is TGTGCCAGCAGCTACCTGGGGGACGCAAATCAGCCCCAGCATTTT. The variable domain in full, completed from reference TRBV7-2 and TRBJ1-5, reads GAGVSQSPSNKVTEKGKDVELRCDPISGHTALYWYRQSLGQGLEFLIYFQGNSAPDKSGLPSDRFSAERTGGSVSTLTIQRTQQEDSAVYLCASSYLGDANQPQHFGDGTRLSIL.

The rearrangement uses TRBV18 and TRBJ2-2; no reliable D call. CDR3 size: 14 residues. Germline V gene data show CDR1 as KGHSH and CDR2 as LQKENI. Deletions cut 1 base from V and 6 bases from J, with 9 bases between. CDR3 in amino acids: CASSPRVLAGELFF. Here the CDR3 DNA reads TGTGCCAGCTCACCACGGGTTTTGGCCGGGGAGCTGTTTTTT.

There are a few counts of this clone. V gene TRBV5-6 combines with J gene TRBJ2-5; 8 positions match TRBD1. The CDR3 length is 14 residues. V was clipped by 2 bases and J by 4 bases; unmatched bases: 4. Germline lookup yields CDR1 SGHDT and CDR2 YYEEEE. The CDR3 sequence: CASSLWTGRETQYF. DNA for the CDR3: TGTGCCAGCAGCTTATGGACAGGGAGAGAGACCCAGTACTTC.

The chain employs TRBV28 and TRBJ1-2, with TRBD1 as a possible D gene (6 bases). This CDR3 spans 14 amino acids. In germline, CDR1 is MDHEN, CDR2 SYDVKM. V lost 6 bases and J lost 8, with 19 bases in between. The DNA for the CDR3 is TGTGCCAGCAGCCAGGCCGAGACGGGGGCCGGCTACACCTTC. Its translation is CASSQAETGAGYTF.

This clone has a handful of counts. This chain connects TRBV10-3 to TRBJ2-5; D is possibly TRBD1 (6 bases). CDR1 and CDR2 (germline): ENHRY, SYGVKD. The CDR3 sequence is 14 residues long. The germline V and J ends were trimmed by 5 bases and 2 bases, with 12 bases remaining between them. The CDR3 loop is CAISTGSQQETQYF. CDR3 bases: TGTGCCATCAGTACAGGGTCCCAACAAGAGACCCAGTACTTC.

In this sample, this clone turned up a few times. The gene calls are TRBV7-9 and TRBJ2-2, with D possibly being TRBD2 (5 bases). Germline V gene lookup returns CDR1 SEHNR and CDR2 FQNEAQ (reference sequence). The CDR3 has 16 amino acids. Trimming pared 3 bases from V and 3 bases from J, leaving 14 bases between. Here the CDR3 reads CASSFPTGGHTGELFF. The CDR3 coding sequence is TGTGCCAGCAGCTTCCCCACCGGAGGACACACCGGGGAGCTGTTTTTT.

The chain employs TRBV2 and TRBJ1-2; maybe TRBD1 (5 bases). Per the germline V gene, CDR1 is SNHLY and CDR2 is FYNNEI. CDR3 length equals 13 residues. V gave up 11 bases and J gave up 1 base, with 14 bases separating them. CDR3 sequence reads: CAGGADYNYGYTF. The CDR3 bases are TGTGCCGGAGGGGCCGATTATAACTATGGCTACACCTTC.

This clone was seen many times. The CDR3 DNA reads TGTGCCATCAGTACAGGGGATACAGATACGCAGTATTTT. This sequence encodes CAISTGDTDTQYF. The rearrangement uses TRBV10-3 and TRBJ2-3, with 7 bases identical to TRBD1. This CDR3 is built from 13 residues. Germline V gene data show CDR1 as ENHRY and CDR2 as SYGVKD. The ends lost 5 bases at V and 3 bases at J; junction bases unmatched: 2.

This clone was seen more than once but under ten times. J is TRBJ2-5 and V is TRBV2; 10 bases agree with TRBD2. CDR3 length: 15 residues. Germline V gene sequence: CDR1 SNHLY, CDR2 FYNNEI. V lost 10 bases and J lost 5; bases outside the gene matches: 13. The CDR3, as DNA: TGTGCCACCCAACTTGGGACTAGCGCACAGGAGACCCAGTACTTC. It codes for CATQLGTSAQETQYF.

This clone was counted a few times. Written as DNA, the CDR3 is TGTGCCAGCAGCCCCCGAAGCGGACCTAATACTAACTATGGCTACACCTTC. Protein: CASSPRSGPNTNYGYTF. V gene TRBV7-2 combines with J gene TRBJ1-2; D is ambiguous. V lost 5 bases and J lost 0, with 19 bases in between. The CDR3 has 17 amino acids. The germline V gene has CDR1 SGHTA and CDR2 FQGNSA.